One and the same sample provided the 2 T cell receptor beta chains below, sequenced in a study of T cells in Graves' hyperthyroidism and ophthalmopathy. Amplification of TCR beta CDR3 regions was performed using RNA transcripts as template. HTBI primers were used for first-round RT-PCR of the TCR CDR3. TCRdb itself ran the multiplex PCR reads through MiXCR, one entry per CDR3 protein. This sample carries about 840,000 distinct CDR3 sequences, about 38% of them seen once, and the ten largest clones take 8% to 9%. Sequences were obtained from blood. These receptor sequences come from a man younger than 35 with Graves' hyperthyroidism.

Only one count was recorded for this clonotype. CDR3 nucleotide sequence: TGTGCCAGCAGACTCAACAGGGATGGTAATTCACCCCTCCACTTT. It is translated as CASRLNRDGNSPLHF. This sequence joins TRBV25-1 and TRBJ1-6; D perhaps matches TRBD1 (6 bases). Trimming left V 6 bases short and J 6 bases short, with 15 bases between. CDR3 length: 15 residues. CDR1 is MGHDK, CDR2 SYGVNS, per germline.

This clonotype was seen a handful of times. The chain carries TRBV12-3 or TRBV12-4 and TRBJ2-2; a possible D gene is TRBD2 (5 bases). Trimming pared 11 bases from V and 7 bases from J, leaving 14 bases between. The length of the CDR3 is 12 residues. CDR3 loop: CAAFGLFGELFF. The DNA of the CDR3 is TGTGCCGCCTTCGGACTGTTCGGGGAGCTGTTTTTT.